One and the same sample provided the 18 T cell receptor beta chains below, sequenced in a study of graft-versus-host responses after intestinal transplantation. For these TCRs, the target antigens are not known. Produced via immunoSEQ multiplex PCR; TCRdb's table is partial and in-frame only. The sample carries fewer than 110,000 clones, 80% to 95% recorded once. The input for sequencing was unstimulated CD8+ T cells sorted from spleen or lymph node cells, taken before intestinal transplant. These receptors all stem from a human donor who received an intestinal transplant.

This clone was counted a few times. The genes are TRBV4-1 and TRBJ2-7; 10 bases are a match to TRBD1. CDR1 is MGHRA and CDR2 is YSYEKL in the germline V gene. The CDR3 runs 15 residues. The junction had 7 bases not matched to a gene; V was cut back by 2 bases and J by 6 bases. DNA of the CDR3: TGCGCCAGCAGCCAAACACCGACAGGGGGCGGCGAGCAGTACTTC. Translation gives CASSQTPTGGGEQYF.

The rearrangement joins TRBV30 to TRBJ1-4; no definite D call. Germline V lookup: CDR1 GTSNPN, CDR2 SVGIG (reference sequence). The CDR3 runs to 13 residues. V lost 2 bases to trimming and J lost 4 bases, with 8 bases between them. Here the CDR3 reads CAWSSGNNEKLFF. The CDR3 region has the DNA TGTGCCTGGAGTAGTGGGAATAATGAAAAACTGTTTTTT.

This rearrangement joins TRBV19 to TRBJ1-6; the D is unclear. Trimming shortened V by 8 bases and J by 1 base, and 6 bases separated the two germline ends. CDR3 size: 13 residues. Germline CDR1 LNHDA, CDR2 SQIVND (reference sequence). The CDR3 nucleotides are TGTGCCAGTCGCGGGTCCTATAATTCACCCCTCCACTTT. Translating it yields CASRGSYNSPLHF.

The chain carries TRBV10-2 and TRBJ2-1, with 13 bases fitting TRBD2. After removal of 7 bases from V and 7 bases from J, the junction contained 7 bases not matched to a gene. Germline CDR1 and CDR2: WSHSY and SAAADI. The CDR3 runs 15 residues. The CDR3 sequence is CASTPGTSGENEQFF. The CDR3 DNA is TGCGCCAGCACTCCCGGGACTAGCGGGGAGAATGAGCAGTTCTTC.

The chain carries TRBV5-4 and TRBJ2-5; D is perhaps TRBD1 or TRBD2 (5 bases each). The CDR3 consists of 16 residues. The germline V gene has CDR1 SGHNT and CDR2 YYREEE (reference sequence). Trimming left V 0 bases short and J 11 bases short, with 23 bases between. This CDR3 reads CASSLDPERGIWEQYF. In DNA, the CDR3 is TGTGCCAGCAGCTTGGATCCGGAGAGGGGAATATGGGAGCAGTACTTC.

In its sample, this clone was seen once. The gene calls are TRBV27 and TRBJ1-2, with D perhaps matching TRBD1 (5 bases). From germline, CDR1 is MNHEY and CDR2 SMNVEV (reference sequence). This CDR3 has 15 residues. Trimming shortened V by 2 bases and J by 3 bases, and 13 bases separated the two germline ends. CDR3 residues: CASSLMRGMDYGYTF. The CDR3, as DNA: TGTGCCAGCAGTTTAATGCGGGGGATGGACTATGGCTACACCTTC.

V usage is TRBV27 and J usage is TRBJ1-4; no clear D gene. V was clipped by 5 bases and J by 2 bases, with 9 bases between them. The CDR3 totals 14 residues. Germline CDR1 reads MNHEY; CDR2 reads SMNVEV (reference sequence). The chain's CDR3 is CASSPTLTNEKLFF. CDR3 DNA sequence: TGTGCCAGCAGTCCCACACTTACTAATGAAAAACTGTTTTTT.

J is TRBJ2-5 and V is TRBV4-1; 9 nucleotides line up with TRBD2. The DNA end lines up better with TRBJ2-7; the J call may be wrong. CDR1 MGHRA and CDR2 YSYEKL come from the germline V gene. The CDR3 is 16 residues long. CDR3 in DNA: TGCGCCAGCAGCCAATTAGCGGGGGAGCTCATCTACGAGCAGTACTTC. Protein: CASSQLAGELIYEQYF.

A word on this clone: Other DNA sequences within the sample encode an identical CDR3. The chain couples TRBV9 to TRBJ2-3; D is possibly TRBD1 (6 bases). CDR1 is SGDLS, CDR2 YYNGEE, per germline. This CDR3 is built from 16 residues. V lost 1 base and J lost 1, with 13 bases in between. DNA for the CDR3: TGTGCCAGCAGCGTAAGTGGGGGCGGAGGCACAGATACGCAGTATTTT. Its translation: CASSVSGGGGTDTQYF.

The V and J genes are TRBV27 and TRBJ1-5; 7 bases map to TRBD1. This CDR3 comprises 13 residues. The V gene's germline CDR1 is MNHEY and CDR2 SMNVEV (reference sequence). The V and J ends lost 5 bases and 4 bases, in that order; junction bases with no gene match: 2. The CDR3 is CASSKGQNQPQHF. CDR3 nucleotides: TGTGCCAGCAGTAAGGGACAGAATCAGCCCCAGCATTTT.

The chain uses TRBV6-1 and TRBJ2-1; no definite D call. Germline values: CDR1 MNHNS, CDR2 SASEGT. The CDR3 has 12 amino acids. Trimming took 8 bases from V and 2 from J, leaving 7 bases between them. The CDR3 reads CASPGPYNEQFF. The CDR3, as DNA: TGTGCCAGCCCCGGGCCCTACAATGAGCAGTTCTTC.

V usage is TRBV2 and J usage is TRBJ1-1; D not certain. The V gene lost 7 bases and the J gene lost 2 bases, with 17 bases spanning the gap. The germline V gene has CDR1 SNHLY and CDR2 FYNNEI. The CDR3 loop spans 15 amino acids. In nucleotides, the CDR3 is TGTGCCAGCACTGGGGTCCAATTTTCTAACACTGAAGCTTTCTTT. Residues: CASTGVQFSNTEAFF.

The chain's CDR3 is CATSRDGGENTEAFF. Written as DNA, the CDR3 is TGTGCCACCAGCAGAGATGGGGGGGAGAACACTGAAGCTTTCTTT. The chain has TRBV15 and TRBJ1-1; D might be TRBD1 (5 bases). CDR3 length: 15 amino acids. Germline CDR1 is LNHNV and CDR2 is YYDKDF (reference sequence). V was shortened by 0 bases and J by 1 base, with 9 bases between the two germline ends. The complete variable domain, with remaining parts taken from reference TRBV15 and TRBJ1-1, reads DAMVIQNPRYQVTQFGKPVTLSCSQTLNHNVMYWYQQKSSQAPKLLFHYYDKDFNNEADTPDNFQSRRPNTSFCFLDIRSPGLGDTAMYLCATSRDGGENTEAFFGQGTRLTVV.

This clone is a singleton in its sample. CDR3 DNA: TGTGCCAGCAGGAAAGGGCCCGGATCTAACTATGGCTACACCTTC. It encodes CASRKGPGSNYGYTF. The chain joins TRBV6-6 to TRBJ1-2; D call uncertain. The CDR3 is 15 amino acids. Trimming took off 6 bases at V and 0 bases at J, with 14 bases between the two ends. CDR1 is MNHNY, CDR2 SVGAGI, per germline (reference sequence).

This clone was recorded once. The V call is TRBV6-5, the J call TRBJ1-2; D ambiguous. Trimming shortened V by 8 bases and J by 7 bases, and 8 bases separated the two germline ends. Germline loops: CDR1 MNHEY, CDR2 SVGAGI. CDR3 length: 10 amino acids. In nucleotides, the CDR3 is TGTGCCAGCTCCAATGGTGGCTACACCTTC. Amino acids: CASSNGGYTF.

The chain is built from TRBV27 and TRBJ1-6; the D gene is possibly TRBD1 (6 bases). The CDR3 covers 12 residues. Germline-derived CDR1 and CDR2 are MNHEY and SMNVEV (reference sequence). The ends were cut back, 6 bases at V and 14 bases at J, with 14 bases in the middle. The CDR3 nucleotides are TGTGCCAGCAGACAGGGAGACGCTACCCTCCACTTT. Translated, it gives CASRQGDATLHF.

The chain is built from TRBV7-6 and TRBJ1-1; TRBD1 might be the D (6 bases). Germline lookup yields CDR1 SGHVS and CDR2 FNYEAQ. With 2 bases removed from V and 5 bases from J, the gap between germline ends came to 12 bases. The CDR3 covers 14 residues. This CDR3 is CASSLSLRGTEAFF. The CDR3 DNA reads as TGTGCCAGCAGCTTATCCTTGAGGGGGACTGAAGCTTTCTTT.

V usage is TRBV6-1 and J usage is TRBJ1-1; tentative D call: TRBD1 (5 bases). The ends were cut back, 3 bases at V and 4 bases at J, with 9 bases in the middle. Germline CDR1 is MNHNS and CDR2 is SASEGT. This CDR3 is 13 amino acids long. CDR3 DNA sequence: TGTGCCAGCAGTGATAGGGGTGGCACTGAAGCTTTCTTT. Translating gives CASSDRGGTEAFF.